What follows are 22 T cell receptor beta chains derived from one specimen sequenced in a study of tumor-infiltrating lymphocytes in primary liver carcinoma. Both RNA and DNA were isolated together from roughly 20-30 mg of bulk tissue that had not been sorted. TCR beta cDNA came from about 500 ng total RNA, primed with a constant-region primer. A slightly modified ARM-PCR protocol with three nested multiplex PCR rounds produced these TCR beta libraries. Use of TRBV1-TRBV30 forward primers with a C-beta reverse primer characterized the first two PCR rounds, which lasted ten to eleven cycles each. TCRdb independently ran MiXCR on the multiplex PCR reads; one entry per CDR3 protein. The sample carries 37,000 or so distinct CDR3 sequences, about 75% recorded once. Sequencing was performed on tumor-adjacent normal liver tissue. Receptors were obtained from a man between 35 and 55 years old with primary liver carcinoma and hepatitis B virus infection.

The chain's CDR3 is CASSDSQGPGQSQYF. The DNA of the CDR3 is TGTGCCAGCAGTGATAGCCAGGGCCCCGGCCAGTCCCAGTATTTT. The V gene is TRBV6-1, the J gene TRBJ1-5; perhaps TRBD1 as D (5 bases). TRBJ2-3 matches the DNA end more closely, so the J call is doubtful. The CDR3 sequence is 15 residues long. CDR1 and CDR2 from the germline V gene are MNHNS and SASEGT.

Remarks on this clonotype: A read error may produce the germline difference seen at one junction end. V usage is TRBV6-6 and J usage is TRBJ1-3; D is unresolved. There are 15 residues in the CDR3. The germline gives CDR1 MNHNY, CDR2 SVGAGI (reference sequence). The CDR3 protein is CASGYSENPGNTIYF. CDR3 coding DNA: TGTGCCAGCGGTTACTCGGAGAACCCTGGAAACACCATATATTTT.

The rearrangement links TRBV29-1 to TRBJ1-1; D perhaps matches TRBD1 (6 bases). The V end lost 8 bases, the J end lost 5 bases, and 15 bases lay between the germline ends. The germline CDR1 and CDR2 sequences are SQVTM and ANQGSEA. The CDR3 extends over 12 amino acids. The CDR3 sequence is CSIVTGMTEAFF. DNA for the CDR3: TGCAGCATCGTGACAGGCATGACTGAAGCTTTCTTT.

A note on this clonotype: Possible read error: a much larger clone is one base away. V usage is TRBV29-1 and J usage is TRBJ2-3, with 7 bases identical to TRBD1. V was clipped by 4 bases and J by 11 bases; unmatched bases: 9. Germline lookup yields CDR1 SQVTM and CDR2 ANQGSEA. The CDR3 extends over 12 amino acids. CDR3 DNA sequence: TGCAGCGTTGGTGCCAAGGGGGCTAAGCAGTATTTT. It is translated as CSVGAKGAKQYF.

Concerning this clonotype itself: The germline gene is not matched at one end of the junction; a read error may be the cause. This chain connects TRBV14 to TRBJ2-1; D unclear. Germline loops: CDR1 SGHDN, CDR2 FVKESK. The CDR3 covers 16 residues. Here the CDR3 DNA reads TGTGCCAGCAGTGCCGTTGCAGGATGGGTAAACAATGAGAAGCTCTTC. This codes for CASSAVAGWVNNEKLF.

Here the CDR3 DNA reads TGCAGCGCCATGACATCAGGGACCGGCACTCCCTACTGGCAATACTTC. This codes for CSAMTSGTGTPYWQYF. The chain has TRBV29-1 and TRBJ2-7; D could derive from TRBD1 or TRBD2 (5 bases each). The germline V gene has CDR1 SQVTM and CDR2 ANQGSEA. Trimming shortened V by 7 bases and J by 13 bases, and 35 bases separated the two germline ends. This CDR3 has 16 amino acids.

The chain recombines TRBV6-4 with TRBJ2-3; D gene unclear. Judging by the DNA end, TRBJ1-5 fits better; the J call may be wrong. From germline, CDR1 is MRHNA and CDR2 SNTAGT. The CDR3 has 13 residues. CDR3 in amino acids: CASSAGATDTQHF. In DNA, the CDR3 is TGTGCCAGCAGTGCTGGAGCCACAGATACGCAGCATTTT.

Turning to this clonotype: A much bigger clone sits one base away, suggesting this may be a read error. The chain carries TRBV20-1 and TRBJ2-1; 11 bases are shared with TRBD2. The germline gives CDR1 DFQATT, CDR2 SNEGSKA (reference sequence). This CDR3 has 16 amino acids. CDR3 in DNA: TGCAGTGCTAGAGGTACTAGCGGGGGCTCCTACAATGAGCCGTTCTTC. It yields the protein CSARGTSGGSYNEPFF.

About this clonotype itself: Germline is not matched at one junction end, which may reflect a read error. The V and J genes are TRBV29-1 and TRBJ2-3; perhaps TRBD2 as D (5 bases). This CDR3 is built from 13 residues. Looked up from germline, CDR1 is SQVTM and CDR2 is ANQGSEA. CDR3 amino acids: CSVRDPSIDTQYF. Here the CDR3 DNA reads TGCAGCGTTCGGGATCCTAGCATAGATACGCAATATTTT.

Comments on this clonotype: A much larger clonotype is one base distant, so this may be a read error. The V call is TRBV5-1, the J call TRBJ2-5, with D unclear. Germline lookup yields CDR1 SGHRS and CDR2 YFSETQ. This CDR3 contains 17 residues. CDR3 DNA sequence: TGCGCCAGCAGCTTGCCGCCGTCGGGCGGCGGCCAAGAGATCCAGTACTTC. As protein: CASSLPPSGGGQEIQYF.

As regards this clonotype: An end of the junction differs from the germline gene, which may be a read error. V is TRBV5-6 and J is TRBJ2-7; maybe TRBD2 (6 bases). The V gene's germline CDR1 is SGHDT and CDR2 YYEEEE. This CDR3 has 18 residues. CDR3 sequence: CASCQGLTGVANSYEQYF. DNA of the CDR3: TGTGCCAGCTGCCAAGGACTAACGGGAGTCGCTAACTCCTACGAGCAGTATTTC.

Turning to this clonotype: The germline gene is not matched at one end of the junction; a read error may be the cause. The rearrangement joins TRBV6-5 to TRBJ2-3, with TRBD2 matching over 10 bases. Germline CDR1 and CDR2: MNHEY and SVGAGI. The CDR3 has 14 amino acids. The CDR3 DNA sequence: TGTGCCAGTAGTTACGGAGCGGGAGGGGATAAGCAGTATTTT. The encoded protein is CASSYGAGGDKQYF.

Comment on this clonotype: One end of the junction fails to match germline, which may point to a read error. J is TRBJ1-1 and V is TRBV6-1, with TRBD1 matching 8 bases. This CDR3 is built from 17 residues. Per germline, CDR1 MNHNS and CDR2 SASEGT. In nucleotides, the CDR3 is TGTGCCAACAGTGAAGGTGAATGGCAGGGGGCTAAGACTGAAGCTTTCTTT. This sequence encodes CANSEGEWQGAKTEAFF.

The rearrangement joins TRBV5-1 to TRBJ2-7; D uncertain. The CDR3 covers 11 residues. Trimming removed 5 bases from V and 5 bases from J, with 8 bases in between. Germline lookup yields CDR1 SGHRS and CDR2 YFSETQ. CDR3 amino acids: CASRHTDEQYF. CDR3 in DNA: TGCGCCAGCAGACATACCGACGAGCAGTACTTC.

This clonotype was picked up one time. Its ends do not fully match the called genes, so a read error is possible. V usage is TRBV5-1 and J usage is TRBJ2-7; D uncertain. CDR1 and CDR2 (germline): SGHRS, YFSETQ. The CDR3 loop spans 13 amino acids. This chain's CDR3 is CASREPTGYEQCF. The CDR3 DNA sequence: TGCGCCAGCAGGGAACCTACTGGTTACGAGCAGTGCTTC. Supplemented by reference TRBV5-1 and TRBJ2-7, the full variable domain reads KAGVTQTPRYLIKTRGQQVTLSCSPISGHRSVSWYQQTPGQGLQFLFEYFSETQRNKGNFPGRFSGRQFSNSRSEMNVSTLELGDSALYLCASREPTGYEQCFGPGTRLTVT.

This chain joins TRBV4-3 and TRBJ2-7, with 7 bases matching TRBD1. Germline lookup yields CDR1 LGHNA and CDR2 YSLEER. This CDR3 has 15 amino acids. After removal of 7 bases from V and 11 bases from J, the junction contained 20 bases not matched to a gene. CDR3 loop: CASIQDTGTADAKYF. The CDR3 DNA follows: TGCGCCAGCATTCAAGATACGGGGACAGCAGACGCGAAGTACTTC.

About this clonotype itself: As the CDR3 is not closed by the conserved phenylalanine or tryptophan, this likely results from a read error. No DNA is shown, since the ends of the CDR3 on it are uncertain; the CDR3 is the one TCRdb lists. V gene TRBV4-2 combines with J gene TRBJ2-7; the table's D gene call, TRBD1, was not cross checked with the DNA. Per the germline V gene, CDR1 is LGHNA and CDR2 is YNFKEQ. The CDR3 has 15 amino acids, counting both end residues. CDR3 amino acids: CASSQETGDVDEQYI.

As to this clonotype: Compared with germline, one end of the junction differs, possibly owing to a read error. The chain carries TRBV11-3 and TRBJ2-1; TRBD2 matches 8 bases. Germline CDR1 reads SGHNT; CDR2 reads YENEEA. The CDR3 loop spans 16 amino acids. In DNA, the CDR3 is TGTGCCAGGAGCCTCGACAGCGGGAGCGGGCACAATGAGCAGTCCTTC. Protein: CARSLDSGSGHNEQSF.

About this clonotype: It is likely a read error, because the conserved phenylalanine at the end of the CDR3 is missing. V and J are TRBV29-1 and TRBJ2-2; D unresolved. Germline V CDR1 and CDR2: SQVTM, ANQGSEA. This CDR3 comprises 15 residues. The V end was cut by 4 bases, the J end by 8 bases, with 20 bases between. This CDR3 is CSVVVGIVSTGELFS. The CDR3 coding sequence is TGCAGCGTTGTAGTGGGAATTGTGAGCACTGGGGAGCTGTTTTCT.

Regarding this clonotype: This CDR3 fails to terminate in the conserved phenylalanine or tryptophan, so it likely reflects a read error. Because the CDR3's place on the DNA is in doubt, the DNA is left out and the CDR3 is given as listed by TCRdb. V gene TRBV2 combines with J gene TRBJ2-7; the listed D gene, TRBD1, was not tested against the DNA. The CDR3 has 14 residues if both end residues are counted. Germline CDR1 is SNHLY and CDR2 is FYNNEI. The CDR3 sequence: CASRPRGTAYERYL.

Turning to this clonotype: The conserved closing phenylalanine or tryptophan is absent in this CDR3, likely reflecting a read error. CDR3 nucleotides: TGCAGCGCCATGACATCTGGGACCGGCACTTCCAACGAGCAGTACATA. Translated: CSAMTSGTGTSNEQYI. The V gene is TRBV29-1, the J gene TRBJ2-7; D is tentatively TRBD1 or TRBD2 (5 bases each). Per germline, CDR1 SQVTM and CDR2 ANQGSEA. The CDR3 is made up of 16 amino acids. With 7 bases removed from V and 5 bases from J, the gap between germline ends came to 27 bases.

Comments on this clonotype: The CDR3 does not end in the conserved phenylalanine or tryptophan, so this is likely a read error. No DNA is shown, since the ends of the CDR3 on it are uncertain; the CDR3 is the one TCRdb lists. Here the CDR3 reads CASSELAGGPDTQFL. The genes are TRBV6-1 and TRBJ2-3; the table calls TRBD2, which could not be checked here. The CDR3 is 15 residues long, ends included. Germline V gene lookup returns CDR1 MNHNS and CDR2 SASEGT.